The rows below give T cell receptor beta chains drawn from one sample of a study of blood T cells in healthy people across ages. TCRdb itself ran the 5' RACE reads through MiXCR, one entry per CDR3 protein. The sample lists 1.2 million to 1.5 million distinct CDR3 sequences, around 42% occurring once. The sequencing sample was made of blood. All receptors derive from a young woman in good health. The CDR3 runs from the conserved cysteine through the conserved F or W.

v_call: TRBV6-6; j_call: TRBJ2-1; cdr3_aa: CASRLAGVDNEQFF
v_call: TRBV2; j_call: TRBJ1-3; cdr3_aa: CARTDPDRDSSGNTIYF
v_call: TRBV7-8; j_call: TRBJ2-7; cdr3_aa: CASSLPGLAGVRSYEQYF
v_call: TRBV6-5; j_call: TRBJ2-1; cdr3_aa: CASSYLGSKRNEQFF
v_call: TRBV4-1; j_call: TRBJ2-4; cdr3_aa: CASSQEGVIAKNIQYF
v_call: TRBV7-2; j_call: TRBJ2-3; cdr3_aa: CASSLVGLAGGGEADTQYF
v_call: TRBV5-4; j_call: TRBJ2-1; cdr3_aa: CASTTPGQPYNEQFF
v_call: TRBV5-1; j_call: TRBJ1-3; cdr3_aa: CASSFWTPSSGNTIYF
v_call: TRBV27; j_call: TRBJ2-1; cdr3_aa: CASSGGTSGSAEQFF
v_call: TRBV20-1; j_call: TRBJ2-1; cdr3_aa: CSARGGGTYNEQFF
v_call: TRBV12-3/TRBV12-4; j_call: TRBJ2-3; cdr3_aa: CASSITGLDTQYF
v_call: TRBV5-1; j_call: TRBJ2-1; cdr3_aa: CASSSTASGQVPREQFF
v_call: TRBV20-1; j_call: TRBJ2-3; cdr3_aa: CSASSYSRTDTQYF
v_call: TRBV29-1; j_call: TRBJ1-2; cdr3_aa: CSVEGGNGYTF
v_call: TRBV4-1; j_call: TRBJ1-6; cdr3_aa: CASSQDSGVNSPLHF
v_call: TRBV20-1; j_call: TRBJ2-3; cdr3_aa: CSASQPRGATDTQYF
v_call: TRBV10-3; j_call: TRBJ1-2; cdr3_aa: CAISESGKVNYGYTF
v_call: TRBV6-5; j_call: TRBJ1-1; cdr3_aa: CASSYIAGGVGTEAFF
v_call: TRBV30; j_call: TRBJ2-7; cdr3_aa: CARGLAGDEQYF
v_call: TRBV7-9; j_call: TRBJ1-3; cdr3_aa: CASSFPTGPSGNTIYF
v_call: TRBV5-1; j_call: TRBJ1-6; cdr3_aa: CASSSGGLDRSPLHF
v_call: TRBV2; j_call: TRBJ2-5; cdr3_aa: CASSGQAPSQETQYF
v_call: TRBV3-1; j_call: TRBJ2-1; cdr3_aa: CASSQVRGGPYNEQFF
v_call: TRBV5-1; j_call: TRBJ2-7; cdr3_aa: CASKGWGPNRSYEQYF
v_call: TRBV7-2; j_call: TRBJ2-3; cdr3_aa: CASSSGASGPPDTQYF
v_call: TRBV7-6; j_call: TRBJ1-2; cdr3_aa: CASSTVGNYGYTF